This entry lists 31 T cell receptor beta chains sequenced from one sample in a study of T cell repertoires in cytomegalovirus infection. No cognate antigen is known for these TCRs. TCRdb re-derived calls from the reads in MiXCR, one entry per CDR3 protein. The top ten hold 13% of the sample, which has approximately 730,000 distinct CDR3 sequences, about 27% seen once. Specimen: cultured CD8+ T cells from PBMCs, collected from culture after CMV antigen stimulation. The source of these receptors is a human donor in good health (CMV status not recorded). Some clones in this sample may be carry-over from other donors' samples.

V gene TRBV4-1 combines with J gene TRBJ2-7, with 8 bases matching TRBD2. Germline V CDR1 and CDR2: MGHRA, YSYEKL. The CDR3 is made up of 15 amino acids. Trimming at V came to 4 bases and at J to 0 bases, leaving 5 bases not matched to a gene. CDR3 region: CASSPLGGASYEQYF. The CDR3 coding sequence is TGCGCCAGCAGCCCTCTCGGGGGGGCCTCCTACGAGCAGTACTTC.

This clonotype was found a few times. The CDR3 loop reads CASGFSFDTDFEFRNYEQYF. The CDR3 DNA reads TGTGCTAGTGGTTTTTCGTTCGACACCGACTTTGAATTCCGGAACTACGAGCAGTACTTC. This chain links TRBV12-5 with TRBJ2-7; D not resolved. The V gene's germline CDR1 is LGHNT and CDR2 FRNRAP. This CDR3 contains 20 residues. V was pared by 3 bases and J by 3 bases, with 30 bases between.

This chain connects TRBV7-6 to TRBJ2-2; 11 bases match TRBD1. The trim removed 6 bases at V and 6 bases at J, leaving 9 bases unmatched. Per germline, CDR1 SGHVS and CDR2 FNYEAQ. The CDR3 loop spans 16 amino acids. The CDR3 region has the DNA TGTGCCAGCAGTCCGGGGACAGGGGGAATCGCCGGGGAGCTGTTTTTT. Translation gives CASSPGTGGIAGELFF.

This clonotype was seen only a few times. This chain connects TRBV7-8 to TRBJ2-7, with 11 positions matching TRBD2. The V gene's germline CDR1 is SGHVS and CDR2 FQNEAQ. There are 16 residues in the CDR3. After removal of 5 bases from V and 7 bases from J, the junction contained 13 bases not matched to a gene. The CDR3 DNA reads as TGTGCCAGCAGCCTTTCTAGCGGGGGGAGCCCAGGGGAGCAGTACGTC. As protein: CASSLSSGGSPGEQYV.

This clonotype was recorded at least ten times. This chain joins TRBV7-2 and TRBJ1-2; TRBD1 matches at 8 bases. The V gene's germline CDR1 is SGHTA and CDR2 FQGNSA. Trimming removed 4 bases from V and 6 bases from J; junction bases left unmatched: 7. The CDR3 loop spans 14 amino acids. In DNA, the CDR3 is TGTGCCAGCAGCTCCCAGGGGGCCGGGAATGGCTACACCTTC. Translation: CASSSQGAGNGYTF.

This clonotype was seen more than once but under ten times. This chain connects TRBV5-1 to TRBJ1-1; D is unclear. Trimming cost V 2 bases and J 0 bases, with 11 bases left between them. The CDR3 extends over 15 amino acids. Germline CDR1 SGHRS, CDR2 YFSETQ. In DNA form, the CDR3 reads TGCGCCAGCAGCTTCACCCTCGGGGTGAACACTGAAGCTTTCTTT. It is translated as CASSFTLGVNTEAFF.

This clonotype came up many times. This rearrangement joins TRBV7-8 to TRBJ1-5; D remains unclear. CDR3 length equals 16 residues. Germline V gene data show CDR1 as SGHVS and CDR2 as FQNEAQ. The V gene lost 1 base and the J gene lost 0 bases, with 10 bases spanning the gap. As DNA, the CDR3 is TGTGCCAGCAGCTTAGAGGGCCTCCTTAGCAATCAGCCCCAGCATTTT. Protein product: CASSLEGLLSNQPQHF.

This rearrangement joins TRBV7-3 to TRBJ2-1; tentative D call: TRBD2 (5 bases). This CDR3 comprises 14 residues. Germline V CDR1 and CDR2: SGHTA, FQGTGA. Trimming stripped 4 bases from V and 3 bases from J, with 10 bases between. CDR3 residues: CASSSYGDYNEQFF. DNA of the CDR3: TGTGCCAGCAGCTCATACGGGGACTACAATGAGCAGTTCTTC.

The genes are TRBV7-6 and TRBJ2-3; TRBD2 matches 7 bases. Trimming took 1 base from V and 10 from J; bases not matched to a gene: 5. The V gene's germline CDR1 is SGHVS and CDR2 FNYEAQ. The CDR3 has 13 amino acids. Written as DNA, the CDR3 is TGTGCCAGCAGCTTAGGGACTAGTGGGGCGCAGTATTTT. Amino acid sequence: CASSLGTSGAQYF.

The V and J genes are TRBV7-9 and TRBJ1-1, with D possibly matching TRBD1 (5 bases). Germline V gene lookup returns CDR1 SEHNR and CDR2 FQNEAQ (reference sequence). Deletions cut 0 bases from V and 5 bases from J, with 13 bases between. The CDR3 length is 15 residues. The CDR3 loop reads CASSLARGVGTEAFF. The CDR3 DNA reads TGTGCCAGCAGCTTAGCGCGGGGGGTTGGAACTGAAGCTTTCTTT.

The chain carries TRBV6-5 and TRBJ2-2; D is undetermined. Germline CDR1 and CDR2: MNHEY and SVGAGI. Deletions cut 0 bases from V and 3 bases from J, with 5 bases between. This CDR3 spans 14 amino acids. CDR3 amino acids: CASSYSADTGELFF. The CDR3 DNA reads as TGTGCCAGCAGTTACTCGGCAGACACCGGGGAGCTGTTTTTT.

V gene TRBV5-1 combines with J gene TRBJ1-6; no clear D gene. The CDR3 is 15 residues long. V lost 0 bases and J lost 7, with 11 bases in between. The germline gives CDR1 SGHRS, CDR2 YFSETQ. The CDR3 spells CASSLAWETNSPLHF. CDR3 coding DNA: TGCGCCAGCAGCTTGGCCTGGGAAACAAATTCACCCCTCCACTTT.

This clonotype was counted a few times. The chain uses TRBV12-5 and TRBJ2-1; no firm D call. Trimming left V 3 bases short and J 8 bases short, with 14 bases between. The length of the CDR3 is 14 residues. The germline gives CDR1 LGHNT, CDR2 FRNRAP. The CDR3 spells CASGFWPPGHEQFF. The CDR3, as DNA: TGTGCTAGTGGTTTTTGGCCACCAGGCCATGAGCAGTTCTTC.

This clonotype has only a few counts. V gene TRBV28 combines with J gene TRBJ2-3; 10 nucleotides match TRBD1. V lost 6 bases to trimming and J lost 3 bases; unmatched junction nucleotides: 6. The CDR3 contains 15 residues. The germline gives CDR1 MDHEN, CDR2 SYDVKM. The CDR3 region has the DNA TGTGCCAGCAGCTCGGACAGGGGGTGGACAGATACGCAGTATTTT. It encodes CASSSDRGWTDTQYF.

The chain has TRBV12-3 or TRBV12-4 and TRBJ2-1, with TRBD1 identical over 11 bases. V gave up 7 bases and J gave up 8 bases; unmatched junction bases: 10. The CDR3 consists of 15 residues. The CDR3 reads CASTEDRGRGDEQFF. CDR3 DNA: TGTGCCAGCACCGAGGACAGGGGGCGCGGTGATGAGCAGTTCTTC.

The chain uses TRBV27 and TRBJ2-5, with D possibly TRBD2 on 5 matching bases. The CDR3 is 15 amino acids. The V gene lost 5 bases and the J gene lost 3 bases, with 16 bases spanning the gap. Looked up from germline, CDR1 is MNHEY and CDR2 is SMNVEV (reference sequence). CDR3 nucleotides: TGTGCCAGCAGTCCGAGTTTATGGAGGAAAGAGACCCAGTACTTC. Residues: CASSPSLWRKETQYF.

This clonotype has just a few counts. This chain connects TRBV28 to TRBJ1-3, with D unresolved. This CDR3 contains 16 residues. Germline V gives CDR1 MDHEN, CDR2 SYDVKM. V was pared by 2 bases and J by 2 bases, with 13 bases between. CDR3 sequence (DNA): TGTGCCAGCAGTTTAACCTTTTCGCCCCCTGGAAACACCATATATTTT. It specifies CASSLTFSPPGNTIYF.

This clonotype was detected many times. This chain uses TRBV7-2 with TRBJ1-1, with a tentative D call TRBD1 (5 bases). Germline CDR1 reads SGHTA; CDR2 reads FQGNSA. This CDR3 contains 16 residues. V dropped 5 bases and J dropped 0 bases, with 16 bases sitting between them. The CDR3 DNA reads as TGTGCCAGCAGCCCCCAGGTGAAGGGACTGAACACTGAAGCTTTCTTT. Its protein is CASSPQVKGLNTEAFF.

This chain connects TRBV10-2 to TRBJ2-7, with D tentatively TRBD2 (5 bases). Germline assignment: CDR1 WSHSY and CDR2 SAAADI. CDR3 length: 13 residues. Between the trimmed V and J ends, which lost 2 bases and 6 bases, there was a span of 11 bases. For the CDR3, the DNA is TGCGCCAGCAGTGAGGTTCTAGCAGGCGAGCAGTACTTC. It encodes CASSEVLAGEQYF.

This chain uses TRBV20-1 with TRBJ2-2; D is possibly TRBD2 (5 bases). V lost 3 bases and J 6 bases, leaving 20 bases between the germline ends. CDR1 is DFQATT and CDR2 is SNEGSKA in the germline V gene (reference sequence). CDR3 length equals 16 residues. The chain's CDR3 is CSARASSAHRSGELFF. The CDR3 DNA reads as TGCAGTGCTAGGGCTAGCTCGGCACATAGGTCCGGGGAGCTGTTTTTT.

This clonotype was observed many times. V and J are TRBV7-6 and TRBJ2-1; 8 nucleotides line up with TRBD2. This CDR3 has 15 amino acids. V gave up 0 bases and J gave up 9 bases; unmatched junction bases: 7. CDR1 SGHVS and CDR2 FNYEAQ come from the germline V gene. The DNA of the CDR3 is TGTGCCAGCAGCTTAGCTAGCGGGGAAGGAAGTGAGCAGTTCTTC. Encoded protein: CASSLASGEGSEQFF. The variable domain in full, completed from reference TRBV7-6 and TRBJ2-1, reads GAGVSQSPRYKVTKRGQDVALRCDPISGHVSLYWYRQALGQGPEFLTYFNYEAQQDKSGLPNDRFSAERPEGSISTLTIQRTEQRDSAMYRCASSLASGEGSEQFFGPGTRLTVL.

This clonotype was seen more than once but under ten times. The V and J genes are TRBV29-1 and TRBJ2-1, with D possibly being TRBD1 (6 bases). The length of the CDR3 is 12 residues. V was trimmed by 0 bases and J by 14 bases, leaving 14 bases between them. Germline CDR1 reads SQVTM; CDR2 reads ANQGSEA. The CDR3 sequence is CSVEDQQDREFF. Written as DNA, the CDR3 is TGCAGCGTTGAAGATCAACAGGACAGAGAGTTCTTC.

This chain uses TRBV7-8 with TRBJ2-4; D remains unclear. Germline values: CDR1 SGHVS, CDR2 FQNEAQ. This CDR3 has 13 residues. The V end lost 4 bases, the J end lost 1 base, and 5 bases lay between the germline ends. The DNA of the CDR3 is TGTGCCAGCAGCTCCCCCGCCAAAAACATTCAGTACTTC. It yields the protein CASSSPAKNIQYF.

The gene calls are TRBV27 and TRBJ1-1; 8 positions agree with TRBD1. The germline CDR1 and CDR2 sequences are MNHEY and SMNVEV (reference sequence). J gave up 11 bases and V 5 bases, and 13 bases lay outside the gene matches. The CDR3 spans 14 residues. In DNA form, the CDR3 reads TGTGCCAGCAGTGTAGTAGGAAACAGACAGGGGGCTTTCTTT. Amino acids: CASSVVGNRQGAFF.

Only one count was recorded for this clonotype. The junction differs from germline at one of its ends, possibly a read error. V gene TRBV6-1 combines with J gene TRBJ2-5; 7 bases are a match to TRBD2. CDR3 length: 16 residues. CDR1 MNHNS and CDR2 SASEGT come from the germline V gene. The CDR3 DNA reads as TGTGCCAGCAGTGAAGATCGGTTCGGGGAGGGAGAGACCCGGTACTTC. It is translated as CASSEDRFGEGETRYF.

This rearrangement joins TRBV27 to TRBJ2-7; tentatively, D is TRBD1 or TRBD2 (5 bases each). CDR3 size: 14 residues. Germline V gene data show CDR1 as MNHEY and CDR2 as SMNVEV (reference sequence). V was cut by 7 bases and J by 2 bases, with 15 bases left in between. The CDR3 protein is CASTSGTHTYEQYF. CDR3 nucleotides: TGTGCCAGCACCTCCGGGACGCATACCTACGAGCAGTACTTC.

This clonotype was seen a few times. The V call is TRBV7-6, the J call TRBJ2-2, with D maybe TRBD2 (6 bases). Per the germline V gene, CDR1 is SGHVS and CDR2 is FNYEAQ. V lost 10 bases and J lost 2, with 14 bases in between. The CDR3 is made up of 14 amino acids. CDR3: CATGGILNTGELFF. The CDR3 DNA reads as TGTGCCACCGGGGGAATCCTTAACACCGGGGAGCTGTTTTTT.

The chain links TRBV27 to TRBJ2-7; 10 bases match TRBD2. This CDR3 contains 16 residues. The V gene's germline CDR1 is MNHEY and CDR2 SMNVEV (reference sequence). After removal of 6 bases from V and 3 bases from J, the junction contained 11 bases not matched to a gene. The CDR3 coding sequence is TGTGCCAGCAGCCCATATAGCGGGAGGAATTTCTACGAGCAGTACTTC. Translation gives CASSPYSGRNFYEQYF.

This clonotype came up a few times. The CDR3 region has the DNA TGTGCCAGTGACGGCAGGTCGAACACTGAAGCTTTCTTT. Protein sequence: CASDGRSNTEAFF. The chain is built from TRBV6-1 and TRBJ1-1; the D is unclear. Germline V CDR1 and CDR2: MNHNS, SASEGT. V lost 9 bases and J lost 1, with 12 bases in between. CDR3 length equals 13 residues.

The genes are TRBV12-5 and TRBJ1-2; 9 bases align to TRBD1. The V and J ends lost 2 bases and 8 bases, in that order; junction bases with no gene match: 12. CDR1 is LGHNT, CDR2 FRNRAP, per germline. The CDR3 is made up of 16 amino acids. The CDR3 DNA reads TGTGCTAGTGGTTTGACATCAACAGGGGGCGGCGAGGGCTACACCTTC. It encodes CASGLTSTGGGEGYTF.

The genes are TRBV4-1 and TRBJ2-2; D remains ambiguous. CDR3 length equals 16 residues. The V end lost 5 bases, the J end lost 0 bases, and 13 bases lay between the germline ends. Germline-derived CDR1 and CDR2 are MGHRA and YSYEKL. The CDR3 reads CASSTGPGSNTGELFF. In DNA, the CDR3 is TGCGCCAGCAGCACCGGGCCAGGATCGAACACCGGGGAGCTGTTTTTT.